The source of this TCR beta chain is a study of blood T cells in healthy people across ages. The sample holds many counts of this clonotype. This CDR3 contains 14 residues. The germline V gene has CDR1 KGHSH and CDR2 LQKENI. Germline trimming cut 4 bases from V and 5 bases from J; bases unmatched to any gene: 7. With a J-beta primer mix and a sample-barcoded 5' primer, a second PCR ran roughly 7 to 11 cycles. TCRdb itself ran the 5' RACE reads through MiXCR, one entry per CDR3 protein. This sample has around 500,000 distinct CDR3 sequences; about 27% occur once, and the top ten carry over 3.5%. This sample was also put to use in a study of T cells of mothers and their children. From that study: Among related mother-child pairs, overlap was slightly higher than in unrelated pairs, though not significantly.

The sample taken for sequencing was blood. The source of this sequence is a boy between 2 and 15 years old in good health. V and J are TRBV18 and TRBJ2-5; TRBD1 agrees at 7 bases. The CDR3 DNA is TGTGCCAGCTCACGAAGGACAGGCGGGGAGACCCAGTACTTC. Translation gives CASSRRTGGETQYF. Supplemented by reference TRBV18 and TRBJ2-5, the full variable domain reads NAGVMQNPRHLVRRRGQEARLRCSPMKGHSHVYWYRQLPEEGLKFMVYLQKENIIDESGMPKERFSAEFPKEGPSILRIQQVVRGDSAAYFCASSRRTGGETQYFGPGTRLLVL.